What follows describes a single TCR beta chain. Authors' analysis steps: Estimation of nucleated cell counts was performed using reference gene primer amplification. Clones were read by immunoSEQ multiplex PCR, and TCRdb kept only the in-frame ones, dropping some. The V and J calls and clone size were taken over from that table, and D and trimming were inferred from the DNA. The profile shows 25,000 to 35,000 clones, over 75% of them singletons. This sample was included in a study of blood T cell repertoires in COVID-19. This CDR3 region has 13 residues. Germline lookup yields CDR1 MNHEY and CDR2 SMNVEV (reference sequence). Trimming at V came to 5 bases and at J to 7 bases, leaving 8 bases not matched to a gene.

The sequenced sample was peripheral blood. This clonotype was sampled from a man of 80 years or more with acute or convalescent COVID-19. This chain uses TRBV27 with TRBJ2-7; TRBD2 matches at 7 bases. The DNA for the CDR3 is TGTGCCAGCAGTACCCTGGGGGGGGATGAGCAGTACTTC. It yields the protein CASSTLGGDEQYF.